These 5 T cell receptor beta chains share one sample of origin, sequenced in a study of T-cell memory formation after mild COVID-19. Using its own MiXCR run on the 5' RACE reads, TCRdb lists one record per CDR3 protein. The table lists about 110,000 distinct CDR3 sequences, about 15% of them singletons, with around 28% in the top ten. The sample taken for sequencing was PBMCs or a T cell subset sorted from them (not recorded which). The receptor set was obtained from an adult woman who had mild COVID-19 (a few samples of this study predate the infection). Cell type and time point are not known.

The rearrangement joins TRBV6-1 to TRBJ2-3; tentative D call: TRBD2 (5 bases). V was cut by 8 bases and J by 2 bases, with 14 bases left in between. The germline CDR1 and CDR2 sequences are MNHNS and SASEGT. The CDR3 contains 14 residues. DNA for the CDR3: TGTGCCAGCGGTCTAGCCCCGAACACAGATACGCAGTATTTT. The encoded protein is CASGLAPNTDTQYF.

This clonotype has a handful of counts. Here the CDR3 reads CASSDRDRIRSGYSNQPQHF. The CDR3 DNA follows: TGTGCCAGCTCAGATAGGGACAGAATAAGAAGCGGATATAGCAATCAGCCCCAGCATTTT. The chain has TRBV18 and TRBJ1-5, with TRBD1 identical over 7 bases. There are 20 residues in the CDR3. Unmatched junction bases numbered 19, after V lost 5 bases and J lost 0 bases. Germline V CDR1 and CDR2: KGHSH, LQKENI.

The chain links TRBV5-1 to TRBJ1-5; no firm D call. This CDR3 comprises 15 residues. From germline, CDR1 is SGHRS and CDR2 YFSETQ. V shed 0 bases and J shed 1 base, with 8 bases lying between them. CDR3 nucleotide sequence: TGCGCCAGCAGCTTGGAGGGTGAGAGCAATCAGCCCCAGCATTTT. Its protein is CASSLEGESNQPQHF. The full variable domain, with the rest looked up from reference TRBV5-1 and TRBJ1-5, is KAGVTQTPRYLIKTRGQQVTLSCSPISGHRSVSWYQQTPGQGLQFLFEYFSETQRNKGNFPGRFSGRQFSNSRSEMNVSTLELGDSALYLCASSLEGESNQPQHFGDGTRLSIL.

The chain recombines TRBV18 with TRBJ1-2; D remains ambiguous. Germline V gene sequence: CDR1 KGHSH, CDR2 LQKENI. V was shortened by 3 bases and J by 6 bases, with 11 bases between the two germline ends. The CDR3 has 13 residues. The CDR3 DNA is TGTGCCAGCTCACCGCCCTTGAACGATGGCTACACCTTC. Its protein is CASSPPLNDGYTF.

This clonotype appeared a few times. The J gene is TRBJ2-1, the V gene TRBV7-9; D may be TRBD1 (6 bases). Trimming pared 4 bases from V and 4 bases from J, leaving 14 bases between. Germline assignment: CDR1 SEHNR and CDR2 FQNEAQ (reference sequence). The CDR3 consists of 15 residues. Here the CDR3 reads CASSSQGSVYNEQFF. CDR3 sequence (DNA): TGTGCCAGCAGCTCCCAGGGGTCGGTTTACAATGAGCAGTTCTTC. Based on the CDR3 plus reference TRBV7-9 and TRBJ2-1, the full variable domain is DTGVSQNPRHKITKRGQNVTFRCDPISEHNRLYWYRQTLGQGPEFLTYFQNEAQLEKSRLLSDRFSAERPKGSFSTLEIQRTEQGDSAMYLCASSSQGSVYNEQFFGPGTRLTVL.